The TCR beta chain under discussion was sequenced for a study of beta chain features in type 1 diabetes. Overall study results and limits: Significant though moderate, a shortening of TCRB CDR3s appeared in all four CD4+ subsets of Type 1 diabetes patients.

Isolated RNA was reverse transcribed in full, so expressed TCRB transcripts were sequenced. Clones were read by immunoSEQ multiplex PCR, and TCRdb kept only the in-frame ones, dropping some. The sample has about 160,000 clones, around 9.7% seen once. This CDR3 is 13 amino acids long. Trimming took 4 bases from V and 5 from J, leaving 12 bases between them. Germline V gives CDR1 LNHDA, CDR2 SQIVND (reference sequence). This clone turned up a few times. The antigen remains unidentified. Input material: central memory CD4+ T cells from blood. The chain joins TRBV19 to TRBJ2-7, with D perhaps TRBD1 (6 bases). The receptor was derived from a woman aged 25 to 45 with type 1 diabetes. The CDR3 bases are TGTGCCAGTAGTAGGGGGCTCAGCGACGAGCAGTACTTC. This encodes CASSRGLSDEQYF.